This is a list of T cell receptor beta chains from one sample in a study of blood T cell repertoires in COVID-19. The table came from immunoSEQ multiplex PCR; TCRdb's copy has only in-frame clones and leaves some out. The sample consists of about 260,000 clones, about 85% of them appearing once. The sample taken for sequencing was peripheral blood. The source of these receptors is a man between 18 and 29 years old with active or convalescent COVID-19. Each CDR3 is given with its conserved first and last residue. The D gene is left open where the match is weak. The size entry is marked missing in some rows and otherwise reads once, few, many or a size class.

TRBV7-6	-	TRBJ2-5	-	CASSIMEGGGETQYF	TGTGCCAGCAGCATAATGGAGGGAGGTGGGGAGACCCAGTACTTC
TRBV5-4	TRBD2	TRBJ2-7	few	CASSLGTSGRSYEQYF	TGTGCCAGCAGCCTAGGGACTAGCGGGAGGTCCTACGAGCAGTACTTC
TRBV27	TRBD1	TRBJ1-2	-	CASSLSRDRGGYTF	TGTGCCAGCAGCCTATCCCGGGACAGGGGAGGCTACACCTTC
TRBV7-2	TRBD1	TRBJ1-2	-	CASRPPRQGVGGYTF	TGTGCCAGCAGACCTCCTAGACAGGGCGTAGGTGGCTACACCTTC
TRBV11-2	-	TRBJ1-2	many	CASSETRDTYYGYTF	TGTGCCAGCAGCGAAACCCGGGACACCTACTATGGCTACACCTTC
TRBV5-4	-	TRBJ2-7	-	CASSLGNGYEQYF	TGTGCCAGCAGCTTGGGGAACGGGTACGAGCAGTACTTC
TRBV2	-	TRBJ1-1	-	CASSTGQGTEAFF	TGTGCCAGCAGCACAGGGCAGGGCACTGAAGCTTTCTTT
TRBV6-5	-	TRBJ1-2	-	CASSPQGNGYTF	TGTGCCAGCAGCCCCCAGGGTAATGGCTACACCTTC
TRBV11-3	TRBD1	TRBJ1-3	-	CASRGTAGNTIYF	TGTGCCAGCAGAGGGACAGCCGGAAACACCATATATTTT
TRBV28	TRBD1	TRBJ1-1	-	CASGWTGLNTEAFF	TGTGCCAGCGGCTGGACAGGTCTAAACACTGAAGCTTTCTTT
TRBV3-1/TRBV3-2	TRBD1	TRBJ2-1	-	CASSRQGARNEQFF	TGTGCCAGCAGCCGACAGGGGGCGAGGAATGAGCAGTTCTTC
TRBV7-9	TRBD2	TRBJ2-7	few	CASSSLTSGMISSYEQYF	TGTGCCAGCAGCTCGCTGACTAGCGGGATGATCAGCTCCTACGAGCAGTACTTC
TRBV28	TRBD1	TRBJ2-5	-	CASSYPGGAKTQYF	TGTGCCAGCAGTTACCCAGGGGGCGCAAAGACCCAGTACTTC
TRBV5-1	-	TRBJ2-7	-	CASSIGQFAYEQYF	TGCGCCAGCAGCATCGGACAGTTCGCCTACGAGCAGTACTTC
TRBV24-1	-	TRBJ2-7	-	CATSGQGSYEQYF	TGTGCCACCTCCGGGCAGGGGAGCTACGAGCAGTACTTC
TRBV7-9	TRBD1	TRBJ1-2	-	CASSLVGTGVNYGYTF	TGTGCCAGCAGCTTAGTAGGGACAGGGGTTAACTATGGCTACACCTTC
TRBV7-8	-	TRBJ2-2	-	CASSLGHSGELFF	TGTGCCAGCAGCTTAGGTCACTCCGGGGAGCTGTTTTTT
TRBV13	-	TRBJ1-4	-	CASSLGAGGEKLFF	TGTGCCAGCAGCTTGGGAGCGGGGGGTGAAAAACTGTTTTTT
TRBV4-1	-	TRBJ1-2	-	CASSQGAGSYGYTF	TGCGCCAGCAGCCAAGGGGCAGGGTCCTATGGCTACACCTTC
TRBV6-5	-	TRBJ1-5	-	CASSREGGNQPQHF	TGTGCCAGCAGTAGAGAGGGGGGCAATCAGCCCCAGCATTTT